This T cell receptor beta chain was observed in a study of blood T cell repertoires in COVID-19. About the research overall: Italy, Spain and the United States were the sources of the convalescent and acute COVID-19 samples. In each case, the material was cDNA or gDNA derived from T cells, B-cell-depleted T cells, or PBMCs.

As handled by the study authors: Amplification of reference gene primers was used by the study to estimate nucleated cell counts. The repertoire was sequenced with immunoSEQ multiplex PCR; TCRdb's copy has only in-frame clones and lacks some. V, J and clone size were drawn from that table, and D and trimming were deduced from the DNA. The sample lists 130,000 to 150,000 clones; 70% to 90% were seen once. Germline loops: CDR1 KGHSH, CDR2 LQKENI. This CDR3 region has 21 residues. Trimming cost V 3 bases and J 4 bases; bases outside gene matches: 23. The rearrangement links TRBV18 to TRBJ2-7, with TRBD1 identical over 11 bases. Sample: peripheral blood. The TCR originated in a woman in her thirties or forties with active or convalescent COVID-19. CDR3 DNA: TGTGCCAGCTCACCTATCCCGTTCGGGACAGGGGGATCCAAGGGTACTTACGAGCAGTACTTC. Protein sequence: CASSPIPFGTGGSKGTYEQYF.